Included here is one T cell receptor (beta chain) sequence, with context. As yet, its antigen is unknown. The source of the sample is a study of cytomegalovirus exposure and HLA in healthy donors. Broader study findings: It was assumed in the presence/absence analyses that sequencing depth was roughly uniform across donors. Cytomegalovirus-associated TCR beta chains were listed, numbering roughly 150.

Missing from this donor's record is the CMV serostatus. The PCR had 60 Vbeta and 13 Jbeta primers. Data came from immunoSEQ multiplex PCR; TCRdb stores just in-frame clones and leaves some out. The sample has some 150,000 clones; 73% are singletons. Sequenced sample: PBMCs. The TCR was taken from a human donor in good health.

CDR3 sequence: CASSRGGSYEQYF. CDR3 DNA: TGTGCCAGCAGCCGAGGGGGCAGCTACGAGCAGTACTTC. V gene TRBV13 combines with J gene TRBJ2-7; TRBD1 agrees at 7 bases. Germline assignment: CDR1 PRHDT and CDR2 FYEKMQ (reference sequence). This CDR3 has 13 amino acids. With V trimmed by 5 bases and J by 3 bases, 4 bases remained unmatched.